The 23 T cell receptor beta chains below come from one sample, sequenced in a study of T cells after yellow fever vaccination. Each CDR3 protein is one row after TCRdb ran MiXCR on the 5' RACE reads. The sample has under 200,000 distinct CDR3 sequences, almost 7% seen once. The material was CD4+ T cells sorted from PBMCs, obtained less than 6 days after the first yellow fever vaccination. Receptor source: a man aged 18 to 35 who received the YFV17D yellow fever vaccine.

The rearrangement uses TRBV19 and TRBJ1-1; possibly TRBD1 for D (5 bases). The CDR3 is 15 amino acids. V lost 5 bases and J 0 bases, leaving 13 bases between the germline ends. Germline assignment: CDR1 LNHDA and CDR2 SQIVND (reference sequence). CDR3 amino acids: CASSPRTRVNTEAFF. In DNA, the CDR3 is TGTGCCAGTAGTCCCCGGACACGGGTGAACACTGAAGCTTTCTTT.

This clonotype was detected many times. The rearrangement joins TRBV4-3 to TRBJ1-6; D perhaps matches TRBD1 (6 bases). This CDR3 has 14 amino acids. V lost 4 bases to trimming and J lost 8 bases, with 12 bases between them. CDR1 is LGHNA and CDR2 is YSLEER in the germline V gene. CDR3 coding DNA: TGCGCCAGCAGCCGTACAGGGACTGATTCACCCCTCCACTTT. Translation gives CASSRTGTDSPLHF.

This clonotype was recorded at least ten times. The rearrangement joins TRBV4-1 to TRBJ2-1, with a possible D match to TRBD2 (6 bases). Germline V CDR1 and CDR2: MGHRA, YSYEKL. CDR3 length: 16 residues. Trimming took 5 bases from V and 1 from J, leaving 15 bases between them. The CDR3: CASSWIGLASYNEQFF. In DNA form, the CDR3 reads TGCGCCAGCAGCTGGATCGGGCTAGCGTCCTACAATGAGCAGTTCTTC.

This chain links TRBV7-2 with TRBJ2-7; TRBD1 matches at 9 bases. The germline gives CDR1 SGHTA, CDR2 FQGNSA. The ends lost 2 bases at V and 4 bases at J; junction bases unmatched: 12. The CDR3 covers 17 residues. The DNA for the CDR3 is TGTGCCAGCAGCTTAAAGGGCGCGACAGGGGGTTGGTACGAGCAGTACTTC. Translated, it gives CASSLKGATGGWYEQYF.

This clonotype was found many times. The chain employs TRBV20-1 and TRBJ1-2; D call uncertain. The CDR3 runs to 12 residues. Germline CDR1 and CDR2: DFQATT and SNEGSKA (reference sequence). The V and J ends lost 8 bases and 8 bases respectively, with 18 bases between them. CDR3 DNA: TGCAGTCCTCCTCAGGCGTCCTGGGGCTACACCTTC. Translating it yields CSPPQASWGYTF.

This sequence joins TRBV28 and TRBJ1-2; tentatively, D is TRBD1 (6 bases). Trimming cost V 2 bases and J 4 bases, with 14 bases left between them. Germline assignment: CDR1 MDHEN and CDR2 SYDVKM. This CDR3 contains 15 residues. CDR3 DNA: TGTGCCAGCAGTTTAGGGCAGGCCAGGGGCTATGGCTACACCTTC. Its protein is CASSLGQARGYGYTF.

The genes are TRBV7-3 and TRBJ1-1; 9 bases line up with TRBD1. The junction had 13 bases not matched to a gene; V was cut back by 5 bases and J by 3 bases. The CDR3 spans 17 residues. Germline values: CDR1 SGHTA, CDR2 FQGTGA. The CDR3 nucleotides are TGTGCCAGCAGCGCCGTCCCGGGACAGGGTACGGACACTGAAGCTTTCTTT. This encodes CASSAVPGQGTDTEAFF.

This clonotype appeared many times. The chain has TRBV5-1 and TRBJ2-7; D ambiguous. V was cut by 4 bases and J by 1 base, with 21 bases left in between. The CDR3 consists of 17 residues. The germline CDR1 and CDR2 sequences are SGHRS and YFSETQ. DNA of the CDR3: TGCGCCAGCAGCCCCCCCCTGGATGCAGTCCTGTCCTACGAGCAGTACTTC. It codes for CASSPPLDAVLSYEQYF.

This clonotype was seen repeatedly, ten times or more. The J gene is TRBJ2-6, the V gene TRBV27; D remains ambiguous. V gave up 6 bases and J gave up 1 base, with 13 bases separating them. In germline, CDR1 is MNHEY, CDR2 SMNVEV (reference sequence). The CDR3 sequence is 16 residues long. CDR3 DNA sequence: TGTGCCAGCAGCACTTACGGGCGATCTGGGGCCAACGTCCTGACTTTC. This codes for CASSTYGRSGANVLTF.

The chain recombines TRBV20-1 with TRBJ2-1; TRBD2 matches at 8 bases. The CDR3 extends over 13 amino acids. CDR1 and CDR2 (germline): DFQATT, SNEGSKA (reference sequence). The J segment lost 10 bases and the V segment lost 3 bases, leaving 8 bases of the junction unmatched. The CDR3 is CSASGGGNWEQFF. The CDR3 bases are TGCAGTGCTAGCGGGGGGGGGAATTGGGAGCAGTTCTTC.

The chain employs TRBV5-1 and TRBJ2-3, with D possibly TRBD2 on 5 matching bases. Germline V gives CDR1 SGHRS, CDR2 YFSETQ. V shed 4 bases and J shed 2 bases, with 14 bases lying between them. This CDR3 spans 15 amino acids. This chain's CDR3 is CASSKLSGNTDTQYF. The CDR3 DNA sequence: TGCGCCAGCAGCAAACTATCGGGGAACACAGATACGCAGTATTTT.

The chain joins TRBV29-1 to TRBJ2-3, with 7 bases that match TRBD2. Germline CDR1 and CDR2: SQVTM and ANQGSEA. The J segment lost 4 bases and the V segment lost 4 bases, leaving 5 bases of the junction unmatched. This CDR3 spans 13 amino acids. The CDR3 reads CSVGGGGPDTQYF. The CDR3 nucleotides read TGCAGCGTTGGTGGGGGGGGTCCAGATACGCAGTATTTT.

The V and J genes are TRBV7-2 and TRBJ2-5, with 11 bases aligning to TRBD2. The CDR3 totals 15 residues. Germline V gene lookup returns CDR1 SGHTA and CDR2 FQGNSA. J lost 1 base, V lost 5 bases, and 3 bases had no gene match. The CDR3 nucleotides read TGTGCCAGCAGCATGACTAGCGGGGCCCAAGAGACCCAGTACTTC. It encodes CASSMTSGAQETQYF.

In this sample, this clonotype turned up many times. The chain recombines TRBV12-3 or TRBV12-4 with TRBJ2-5; D gene uncertain. With 7 bases removed from V and 5 bases from J, the gap between germline ends came to 8 bases. The CDR3 runs to 11 residues. CDR3 protein: CASTLGETQYF. The CDR3 region has the DNA TGTGCCAGCACCCTGGGGGAGACCCAGTACTTC.

This clonotype was seen many times. The rearrangement links TRBV7-9 to TRBJ1-2, with a tentative D call TRBD1 (5 bases). With 2 bases removed from V and 8 bases from J, the gap between germline ends came to 12 bases. Germline CDR1 reads SEHNR; CDR2 reads FQNEAQ (reference sequence). The CDR3 has 13 residues. The CDR3 DNA follows: TGTGCCAGCAGCTTAATCGCAGGGAGAGGCTACACCTTC. Translating it yields CASSLIAGRGYTF.

The sample holds a few counts of this clonotype. The chain carries TRBV6-2 or TRBV6-3 and TRBJ2-7; D is undetermined. This CDR3 is built from 14 residues. CDR1 and CDR2 (germline): MNHEY, SVGEGT. Deletions cut 5 bases from V and 1 base from J, with 12 bases between. CDR3: CASSPLIDSYEQYV. CDR3 nucleotide sequence: TGTGCCAGCAGTCCCCTAATAGATTCCTACGAGCAGTACGTC.

The sample holds many counts of this clonotype. The chain links TRBV7-6 to TRBJ1-5; D remains unclear. V gave up 2 bases and J gave up 7 bases, with 15 bases separating them. Germline V CDR1 and CDR2: SGHVS, FNYEAQ. The CDR3 is 15 residues long. The CDR3 loop is CASSLIPEIGQPQHF. CDR3 sequence (DNA): TGTGCCAGCAGCTTAATCCCCGAGATTGGGCAGCCCCAGCATTTT.

This clonotype appeared a few times. Being one base from a much bigger clone, this may be a read error. This chain uses TRBV7-2 with TRBJ2-3; TRBD2 aligns across 13 bases. The V and J ends lost 5 bases and 6 bases, in that order; junction bases with no gene match: 11. In germline, CDR1 is SGHTA, CDR2 FQGNSA. The CDR3 is 17 amino acids. The chain's CDR3 is CASSPTGTSGDPDTQYF. Here the CDR3 DNA reads TGTGCCAGCAGCCCGACCGGGACTAGCGGGGACCCGGATACGCAGTATTTT.

V is TRBV20-1 and J is TRBJ2-5; TRBD2 matches 7 bases. V shed 5 bases, J shed 4 bases, and the junction held 7 bases outside the gene matches. CDR1 is DFQATT and CDR2 is SNEGSKA in the germline V gene (reference sequence). The CDR3 runs 13 residues. The CDR3 spells CSAPRPGGETQYF. The CDR3 nucleotides are TGCAGTGCTCCCCGACCGGGAGGAGAGACCCAGTACTTC.

This clonotype was recorded a few times. This chain links TRBV7-3 with TRBJ2-1, with 11 bases identical to TRBD2. V shed 5 bases and J 5 bases; nucleotides not matched to a gene: 5. There are 15 residues in the CDR3. The V gene's germline CDR1 is SGHTA and CDR2 FQGTGA. In DNA, the CDR3 is TGTGCCAGCAGCAGACTAGCGGGGACGAACAATGAGCAGTTCTTC. Translating gives CASSRLAGTNNEQFF.

This clonotype was picked up a small number of times. This rearrangement joins TRBV18 to TRBJ2-7, with a weak D call TRBD2 (5 bases). The CDR3 has 15 amino acids. Germline V gene data show CDR1 as KGHSH and CDR2 as LQKENI. The V end lost 2 bases, the J end lost 0 bases, and 11 bases lay between the germline ends. The DNA for the CDR3 is TGTGCCAGCTCACCAAATCCCCGGGACTCCTACGAGCAGTACGTC. Translated: CASSPNPRDSYEQYV.

In its sample, this clonotype was seen a few times. The rearrangement links TRBV11-2 to TRBJ2-7; no definite D call. The germline V gene encodes CDR1 SGHAT and CDR2 FQNNGV. The CDR3 has 13 residues. V gave up 2 bases and J gave up 0 bases, with 5 bases separating them. In nucleotides, the CDR3 is TGTGCCAGCAGCTTATCGGCCTCCTACGAGCAGTACGTC. It translates to CASSLSASYEQYV.

The chain combines TRBV5-4 with TRBJ2-3, with no clear D. The CDR3 has 13 residues. Trimming removed 1 base at V and 3 bases at J, with 6 bases between. Per germline, CDR1 SGHNT and CDR2 YYREEE (reference sequence). The CDR3: CASSLYVTDTQYF. The CDR3 DNA reads TGTGCCAGCAGCTTGTATGTGACAGATACGCAGTATTTT. Variable domain in full (rest from reference TRBV5-4 and TRBJ2-3): ETGVTQSPTHLIKTRGQQVTLRCSSQSGHNTVSWYQQALGQGPQFIFQYYREEENGRGNFPPRFSGLQFPNYSSELNVNALELDDSALYLCASSLYVTDTQYFGPGTRLTVL.